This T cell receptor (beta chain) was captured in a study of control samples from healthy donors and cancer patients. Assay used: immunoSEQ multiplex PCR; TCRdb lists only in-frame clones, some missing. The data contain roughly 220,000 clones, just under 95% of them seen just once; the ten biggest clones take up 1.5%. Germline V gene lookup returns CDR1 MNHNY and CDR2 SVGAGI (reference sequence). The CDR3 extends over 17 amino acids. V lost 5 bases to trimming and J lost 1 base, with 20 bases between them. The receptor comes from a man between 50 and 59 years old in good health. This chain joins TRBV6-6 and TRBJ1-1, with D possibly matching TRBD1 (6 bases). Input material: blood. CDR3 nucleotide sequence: TGTGCCAGCAGTCAACAGGGTAGGGGAGGGGCGAACACTGAAGCTTTCTTT. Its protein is CASSQQGRGGANTEAFF.